Sequencing of this T cell receptor beta chain was carried out in a study of beta chain features in type 1 diabetes. From germline, CDR1 is GTSNPN and CDR2 SVGIG (reference sequence). CDR3 length equals 16 residues. Trimming removed 1 base from V and 7 bases from J, with 22 bases in between. The sequenced template was cDNA made from the entire isolated RNA. Sequencing was performed with immunoSEQ multiplex PCR; in TCRdb, only in-frame clones are kept and a portion is missing. Here the sample spans approximately 470,000 clones, 25% to 35% being singletons. The J gene is TRBJ1-2, the V gene TRBV30, with a weak D call TRBD1 (5 bases). The material sequenced was naive CD4+ T cells from blood. This sequence originates from a man in his late teens or twenties in good health. CDR3 DNA sequence: TGTGCCTGGAGTGGAACCGGGACGGCCTTAGTTCGTGGCTACACCTTC. This gives the protein CAWSGTGTALVRGYTF.